This TCR beta chain came from a study of early T cells in non-severe SARS-CoV-2 infection (dated by TCRdb to the early 2020s). Background for the entire study: Bulk RNA from unsorted whole blood was used for TCR sequencing, so alpha and beta chains could not be paired. General conclusions and limits of the study: VDJdb matching was skewed toward anti-spike CD8 responses and likely underestimated virus-specific expansions by missing private and CD4 specificities.

Points on this clonotype: The specificity of this receptor is unknown. It has no much larger one-base neighbor in the sample; base qualities were not kept.

CDR1 is given as SGHRS and CDR2 as YFSETQ, both from the germline V gene. The CDR3, from cysteine to phenylalanine, totals 13 residues. The only DNA kept is the CDR3, 39 bases in frame from the first base. Trimming removed 6 bases from V and 5 bases from J, leaving 14 bases between the germline ends. The study was a case-control design nested within a healthcare worker cohort in London, UK, with weekly nasopharyngeal swab PCR tests and blood sampling. Healthcare workers were enrolled in the week of the UK lockdown, from 23 to 31 March 2020, and were followed every week for up to roughly 16 weeks. The method was 5' RACE. The instrument was a NextSeq 500. Unique molecular identifiers were attached to individual cDNA molecules in the TCR library protocol so that sequencing error and PCR bias could be corrected. TCR alpha and beta chains were both sequenced, and the abundances of alpha and beta sequences in each sample were closely correlated with each other. For the original study's pipeline: Decombinator V4 was used to perform V gene, J gene and CDR3 annotation of TCR sequences. Expanded TCRs were defined as changing significantly between any two time points under a Poisson model with p below 0.0001. TCR abundances were normalised to the total number of TCRs sequenced per sample and were expressed as counts per million. TRAV1-2 paired with TRAJ12, TRAJ20 or TRAJ33 defined MAIT TCRs, while TRAV10 paired with TRAJ18 defined iNKT TCRs. A search of VDJdb, accessed on 1 November 2021, was run for TCRs annotated to CMV, EBV and SARS-CoV-2, with TCRs annotated for multiple antigens excluded. In-frame beta chains were kept once TCRdb had trimmed the public reads at Q25 with fastp and called clones with MiXCR. A single entry per CDR3 protein holds the most common genes and DNA from its merged rows. TCRdb's processing, not the authors' own work, is the source of the V and J calls. The sample table holds approximately 45,000 distinct CDR3 sequences, of which under 13% were seen once. Together, the top ten hold roughly 9.7% of the sample.

The TCR was taken from an adult who was a healthcare worker with PCR-confirmed SARS-CoV-2 infection or an uninfected control (not recorded which). The specimen was whole blood. The receptor chain draws on TRBV5-1 and TRBJ2-5; the D gene is tentatively TRBD1 or TRBD2, each matching 5 bases. The DNA sequence is given as TGCGCCAGCACCCAGACAGAGGGGGAGACCCAGTACTTC. Its protein product is CASTQTEGETQYF.